The present T cell receptor (beta chain) was sequenced within a study of cytomegalovirus exposure and HLA in healthy donors. Whole-study context: Researchers previously reported finding more than 100 million unique TCR beta sequences from 150 million to 200 million T cells.

The PCR made use of 60 Vbeta and 13 Jbeta primers. The repertoire was sequenced with immunoSEQ multiplex PCR; TCRdb's copy has only in-frame clones and lacks some. The sample consists of more than 110,000 clones, more than 60% of them appearing once. About this clone: Germline is not matched at one junction end, which may reflect a read error.

The source of this sequence is a woman in her 50s in good health and CMV-seropositive. The specimen was PBMCs.

CDR3 region: CASSQDANSGANGLTF. DNA of the CDR3: TGCGCCAGCAGCCAAGATGCCAACTCTGGGGCCAACGGCCTGACTTTC. J is TRBJ2-6 and V is TRBV4-3; D is possibly TRBD1 (5 bases). The length of the CDR3 is 16 residues. Germline lookup yields CDR1 LGHNA and CDR2 YSLEER.